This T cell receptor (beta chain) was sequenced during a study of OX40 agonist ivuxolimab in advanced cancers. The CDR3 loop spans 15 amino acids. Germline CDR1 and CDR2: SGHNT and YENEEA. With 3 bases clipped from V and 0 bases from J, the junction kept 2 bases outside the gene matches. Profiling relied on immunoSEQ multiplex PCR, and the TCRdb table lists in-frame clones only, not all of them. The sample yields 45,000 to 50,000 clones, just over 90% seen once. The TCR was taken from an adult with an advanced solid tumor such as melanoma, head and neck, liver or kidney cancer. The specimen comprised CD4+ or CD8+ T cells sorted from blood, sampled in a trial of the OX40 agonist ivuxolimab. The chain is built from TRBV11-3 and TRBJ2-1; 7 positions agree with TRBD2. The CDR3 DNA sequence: TGTGCCAGCAGCTTTGGCGGGAGCTCCTACAATGAGCAGTTCTTC. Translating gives CASSFGGSSYNEQFF.